The 17 T cell receptor beta chains below come from one sample, sequenced in a study of Graves' ophthalmopathy and Graves' hyperthyroidism. CDR3 regions of TCR beta were amplified from RNA transcripts. RT-PCR with HTBI primers came first, then second-round multiplex PCR. TCRdb independently ran MiXCR on the multiplex PCR reads; one entry per CDR3 protein. Of about 370,000 distinct CDR3 sequences listed, approximately 20% are singletons. The sequencing sample was made of peripheral blood. The receptor source for this set is a woman under 30 with Graves' ophthalmopathy.

This clonotype was seen repeatedly, ten times or more. The rearrangement uses TRBV4-1 and TRBJ2-2, with D hard to call. In germline, CDR1 is MGHRA, CDR2 YSYEKL. The CDR3 extends over 12 amino acids. Trimming stripped 1 base from V and 6 bases from J, with 3 bases between. This chain's CDR3 is CASSQVPGELFF. The CDR3 DNA reads as TGCGCCAGCAGCCAAGTCCCCGGGGAGCTGTTTTTT.

This clonotype was observed at least ten times. The chain combines TRBV9 with TRBJ2-7; D is ambiguous. This CDR3 has 15 amino acids. V lost 4 bases to trimming and J lost 4 bases, with 18 bases between them. Germline V gives CDR1 SGDLS, CDR2 YYNGEE. The CDR3 sequence: CASSPSASSPYEQYF. CDR3 sequence (DNA): TGTGCCAGCAGCCCATCCGCAAGTTCCCCTTACGAGCAGTACTTC.

This clonotype was observed at least ten times. This sequence joins TRBV15 and TRBJ2-7; D tentatively fits TRBD1 or TRBD2 (5 bases each). The germline CDR1 and CDR2 sequences are LNHNV and YYDKDF (reference sequence). This CDR3 has 13 residues. V gave up 1 base and J gave up 5 bases, with 9 bases separating them. The CDR3 sequence is CATSRVLGDEQYF. As DNA, the CDR3 is TGTGCCACCAGCAGAGTATTGGGGGACGAGCAGTACTTC.

This clonotype was found many times. V gene TRBV19 combines with J gene TRBJ2-6, with unresolved D. Trimming pared 6 bases from V and 6 bases from J, leaving 15 bases between. The CDR3 has 15 residues. CDR1 LNHDA and CDR2 SQIVND come from the germline V gene (reference sequence). The CDR3 loop is CASRVALPKANVLTF. For the CDR3, the DNA is TGTGCCAGTAGGGTAGCACTCCCCAAGGCCAACGTCCTGACTTTC.

The chain uses TRBV28 and TRBJ2-7, with D perhaps matching TRBD1 or TRBD2 (5 bases each). The CDR3 covers 15 residues. Germline assignment: CDR1 MDHEN and CDR2 SYDVKM. With 5 bases removed from V and 1 base from J, the gap between germline ends came to 15 bases. The CDR3 bases are TGTGCCAGCAGTCCCCAGGGAGATTGGTCCTACGAGCAGTACTTC. Translation gives CASSPQGDWSYEQYF. Combining the CDR3 with reference TRBV28 and TRBJ2-7 gives the whole variable domain DVKVTQSSRYLVKRTGEKVFLECVQDMDHENMFWYRQDPGLGLRLIYFSYDVKMKEKGDIPEGYSVSREKKERFSLILESASTNQTSMYLCASSPQGDWSYEQYFGPGTRLTVT.

The CDR3 bases are TGTGCCAGCAGTGAAGACTATTACGAGCAGTACTTC. This translates into CASSEDYYEQYF. J is TRBJ2-7 and V is TRBV2, with D unclear. The CDR3 covers 12 residues. V was trimmed by 1 base and J by 4 bases, leaving 5 bases between them. Germline V gene data show CDR1 as SNHLY and CDR2 as FYNNEI.

This clonotype has ten or more counts. The chain is built from TRBV28 and TRBJ1-5, with 9 bases that match TRBD1. Per germline, CDR1 MDHEN and CDR2 SYDVKM. V lost 6 bases, J lost 6 bases, and 0 bases stayed unmatched. The CDR3 runs 12 residues. CDR3 sequence: CASRDRGQPQHF. CDR3 DNA sequence: TGTGCCAGCAGGGACAGGGGTCAGCCCCAGCATTTT. Complete variable domain (other parts from reference TRBV28 and TRBJ1-5): DVKVTQSSRYLVKRTGEKVFLECVQDMDHENMFWYRQDPGLGLRLIYFSYDVKMKEKGDIPEGYSVSREKKERFSLILESASTNQTSMYLCASRDRGQPQHFGDGTRLSIL.

As to this clonotype: This may stem from a read error, because a much larger clone lies one nucleotide away. The chain has TRBV3-1 and TRBJ2-7; 8 nucleotides align to TRBD1. The CDR3 is made up of 14 amino acids. The germline V gene has CDR1 LGHDT and CDR2 YNNKEL (reference sequence). With V trimmed by 5 bases and J by 5 bases, 8 bases remained unmatched. In nucleotides, the CDR3 is TGTGCCAGCAGCACGGGACAGGCAGGTAACGAGCAGTACTTC. Translated: CASSTGQAGNEQYF.

In this sample, this clonotype turned up a few times. J is TRBJ2-7 and V is TRBV6-1; D is possibly TRBD1 (6 bases). Between the trimmed V and J ends, which lost 2 bases and 2 bases, there was a span of 19 bases. From germline, CDR1 is MNHNS and CDR2 SASEGT. CDR3 size: 17 residues. CDR3 region: CASSEYPAGRGTYEQYF. CDR3 DNA sequence: TGTGCCAGCAGTGAATATCCTGCGGGCAGGGGAACCTACGAGCAGTACTTC.

Ten or more counts support this clonotype. The V gene is TRBV7-3, the J gene TRBJ2-7, with 7 positions matching TRBD2. CDR1 is SGHTA and CDR2 is FQGTGA in the germline V gene. CDR3 length equals 14 residues. J gave up 3 bases and V 5 bases, and 7 bases lay outside the gene matches. CDR3: CASSPGGMSYEQYF. The CDR3 nucleotides read TGTGCCAGCAGCCCCGGGGGGATGAGCTACGAGCAGTACTTC.

This clonotype was seen ten or more times. The chain combines TRBV11-2 with TRBJ2-5; 13 bases are shared with TRBD2. J gave up 2 bases and V 5 bases, and 11 bases lay outside the gene matches. Germline V gives CDR1 SGHAT, CDR2 FQNNGV. The CDR3 spans 18 residues. The CDR3 DNA reads as TGTGCCAGCAGCCGCCGCCGGGGACTAGCGGGGAGACAAGAGACCCAGTACTTC. This gives the protein CASSRRRGLAGRQETQYF.

This clonotype was detected ten times or more. V is TRBV12-3 or TRBV12-4 and J is TRBJ2-7; D remains unclear. V lost 10 bases, J lost 3 bases, and 16 bases lay in between. This CDR3 contains 13 residues. In DNA, the CDR3 is TGTGCCACGTCCGCCGACCGCATCTACGAGCAGTACTTC. This sequence encodes CATSADRIYEQYF.

At least ten counts were recorded for this clonotype. This chain connects TRBV27 to TRBJ2-7; 10 bases are a match to TRBD1. V lost 4 bases to trimming and J lost 0 bases; unmatched junction nucleotides: 3. The CDR3 is 15 residues long. CDR1 MNHEY and CDR2 SMNVEV come from the germline V gene (reference sequence). CDR3 DNA sequence: TGTGCCAGCAGTTCCCGGGACAGGGGCTCCTACGAGCAGTACTTC. This sequence encodes CASSSRDRGSYEQYF.

This clonotype was seen ten or more times. This chain links TRBV12-3 or TRBV12-4 with TRBJ1-2, with D uncertain. Trimming shortened V by 1 base and J by 0 bases, and 9 bases separated the two germline ends. The CDR3 contains 15 residues. Written as DNA, the CDR3 is TGTGCCAGCAGTTTAGAAGCGCCGTCTAACTATGGCTACACCTTC. Amino acids: CASSLEAPSNYGYTF.

This chain links TRBV7-9 with TRBJ2-5; 9 bases match TRBD2. Per germline, CDR1 SEHNR and CDR2 FQNEAQ (reference sequence). The CDR3 runs to 15 residues. V lost 3 bases, J lost 5 bases, and 7 bases stayed unmatched. The DNA for the CDR3 is TGTGCCAGCAGCTTCCCCACTAGCGGGCATGAGACCCAGTACTTC. Translating gives CASSFPTSGHETQYF.

V and J are TRBV4-2 and TRBJ2-7, with D perhaps TRBD1 (6 bases). The CDR3 covers 17 residues. The germline V gene has CDR1 LGHNA and CDR2 YNFKEQ. The V end was cut by 0 bases, the J end by 6 bases, with 21 bases between. CDR3 sequence reads: CASSQDIGQWGSSEQYF. The CDR3 region has the DNA TGTGCCAGCAGCCAAGATATTGGACAGTGGGGGTCAAGCGAGCAGTACTTC.

This clonotype has a count of ten or more. The gene calls are TRBV6-4 and TRBJ1-1; D is possibly TRBD1 (5 bases). The CDR3 is 13 amino acids. Trimming pared 7 bases from V and 0 bases from J, leaving 9 bases between. Per the germline V gene, CDR1 is MRHNA and CDR2 is SNTAGT. This CDR3 is CASKRQLNTEAFF. The CDR3 DNA reads TGTGCCAGCAAGAGACAGCTGAACACTGAAGCTTTCTTT.